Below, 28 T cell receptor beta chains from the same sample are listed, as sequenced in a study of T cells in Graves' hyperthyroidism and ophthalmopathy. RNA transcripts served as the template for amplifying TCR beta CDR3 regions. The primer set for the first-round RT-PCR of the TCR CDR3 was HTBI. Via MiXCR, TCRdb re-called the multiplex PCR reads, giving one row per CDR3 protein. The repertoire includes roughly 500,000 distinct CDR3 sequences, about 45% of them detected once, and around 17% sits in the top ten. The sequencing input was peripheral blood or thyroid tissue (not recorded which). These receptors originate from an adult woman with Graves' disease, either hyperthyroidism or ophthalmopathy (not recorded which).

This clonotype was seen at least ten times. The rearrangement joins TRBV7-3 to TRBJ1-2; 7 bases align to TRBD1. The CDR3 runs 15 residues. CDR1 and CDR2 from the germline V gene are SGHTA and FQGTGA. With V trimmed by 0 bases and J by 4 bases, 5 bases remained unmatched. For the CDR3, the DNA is TGTGCCAGCAGCTTAACGCCGACAGGGCTCTATGGCTACACCTTC. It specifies CASSLTPTGLYGYTF.

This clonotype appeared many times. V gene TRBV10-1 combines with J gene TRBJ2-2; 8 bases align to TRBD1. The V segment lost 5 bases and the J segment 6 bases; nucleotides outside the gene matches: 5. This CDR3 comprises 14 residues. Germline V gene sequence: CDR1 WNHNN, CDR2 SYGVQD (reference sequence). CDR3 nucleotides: TGCGCCAGCAGTCTAGGACAGGGTTCCGGGGAGCTGTTTTTT. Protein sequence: CASSLGQGSGELFF.

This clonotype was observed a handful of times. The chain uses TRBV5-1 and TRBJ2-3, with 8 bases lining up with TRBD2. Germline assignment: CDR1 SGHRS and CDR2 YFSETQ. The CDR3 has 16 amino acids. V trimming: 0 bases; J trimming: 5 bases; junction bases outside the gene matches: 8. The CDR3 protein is CASSLARGLVRDTQYF. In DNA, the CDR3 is TGCGCCAGCAGCTTGGCCAGGGGACTAGTCAGAGATACGCAGTATTTT.

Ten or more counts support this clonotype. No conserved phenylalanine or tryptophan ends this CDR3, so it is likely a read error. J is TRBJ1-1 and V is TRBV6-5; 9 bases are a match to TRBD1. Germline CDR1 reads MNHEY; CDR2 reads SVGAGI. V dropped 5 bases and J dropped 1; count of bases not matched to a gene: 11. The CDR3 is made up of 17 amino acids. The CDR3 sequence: CASSTNDRGVGNTEAFL. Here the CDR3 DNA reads TGTGCCAGCAGTACCAACGACAGGGGGGTTGGGAACACTGAAGCTTTCCTT.

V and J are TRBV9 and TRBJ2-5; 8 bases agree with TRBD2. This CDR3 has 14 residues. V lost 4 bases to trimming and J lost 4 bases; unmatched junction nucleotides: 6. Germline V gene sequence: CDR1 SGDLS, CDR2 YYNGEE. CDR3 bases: TGTGCCAGCAGCCGCCCAAGCGGGAGAGAGACCCAGTACTTC. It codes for CASSRPSGRETQYF.

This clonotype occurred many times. The CDR3 DNA sequence: TGCGCCAGCAGCTTTGGGGACACGTACCAAGAGACCCAGTACTTC. Translated, it gives CASSFGDTYQETQYF. The V and J genes are TRBV5-1 and TRBJ2-5; tentatively, D is TRBD1 (6 bases). Germline CDR1 reads SGHRS; CDR2 reads YFSETQ. V lost 2 bases, J lost 0 bases, and 11 bases lay in between. The CDR3 consists of 15 residues. Based on the CDR3 plus reference TRBV5-1 and TRBJ2-5, the full variable domain is KAGVTQTPRYLIKTRGQQVTLSCSPISGHRSVSWYQQTPGQGLQFLFEYFSETQRNKGNFPGRFSGRQFSNSRSEMNVSTLELGDSALYLCASSFGDTYQETQYFGPGTRLLVL.

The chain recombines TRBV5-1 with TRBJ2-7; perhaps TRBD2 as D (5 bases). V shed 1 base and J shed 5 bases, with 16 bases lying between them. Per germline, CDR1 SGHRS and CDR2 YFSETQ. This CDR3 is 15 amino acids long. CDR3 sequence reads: CASSLRREPVDEQYF. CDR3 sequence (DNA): TGCGCCAGCAGCTTGAGAAGGGAGCCTGTAGACGAGCAGTACTTC.

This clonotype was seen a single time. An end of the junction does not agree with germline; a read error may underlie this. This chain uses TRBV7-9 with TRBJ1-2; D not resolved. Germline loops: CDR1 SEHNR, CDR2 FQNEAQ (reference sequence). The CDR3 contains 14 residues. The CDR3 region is CASGLAATDYGYTF. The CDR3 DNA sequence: TGTGCCAGCGGCTTAGCAGCTACCGATTATGGCTACACATTC.

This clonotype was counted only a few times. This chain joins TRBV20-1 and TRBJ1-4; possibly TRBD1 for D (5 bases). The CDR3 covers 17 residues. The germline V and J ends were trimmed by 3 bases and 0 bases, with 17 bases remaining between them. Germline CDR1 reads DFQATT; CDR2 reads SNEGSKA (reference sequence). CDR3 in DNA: TGCAGTGCTAGGGGGAGGGGCGGGCCTGCAACTAATGAAAAACTGTTTTTT. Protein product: CSARGRGGPATNEKLFF.

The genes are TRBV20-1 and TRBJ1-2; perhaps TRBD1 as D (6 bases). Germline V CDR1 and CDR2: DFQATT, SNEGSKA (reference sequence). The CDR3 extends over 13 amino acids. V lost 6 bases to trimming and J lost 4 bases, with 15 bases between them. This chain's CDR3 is CSASTGSSYGYTF. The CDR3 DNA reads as TGCAGTGCGTCAACAGGGTCCTCCTATGGCTACACCTTC.

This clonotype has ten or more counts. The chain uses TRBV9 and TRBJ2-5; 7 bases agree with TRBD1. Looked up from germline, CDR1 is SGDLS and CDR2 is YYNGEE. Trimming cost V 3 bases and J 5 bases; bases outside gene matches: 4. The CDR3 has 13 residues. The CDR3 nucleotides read TGTGCCAGCAGCGGAGGGGGCACGGAGACCCAGTACTTC. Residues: CASSGGGTETQYF.

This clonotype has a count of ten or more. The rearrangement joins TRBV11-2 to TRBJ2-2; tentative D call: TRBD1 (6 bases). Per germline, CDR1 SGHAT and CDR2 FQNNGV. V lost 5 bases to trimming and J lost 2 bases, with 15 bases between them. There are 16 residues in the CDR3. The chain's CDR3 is CASSPTGPQNTGELFF. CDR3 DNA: TGTGCCAGCAGCCCGACAGGACCACAAAACACCGGGGAGCTGTTTTTT.

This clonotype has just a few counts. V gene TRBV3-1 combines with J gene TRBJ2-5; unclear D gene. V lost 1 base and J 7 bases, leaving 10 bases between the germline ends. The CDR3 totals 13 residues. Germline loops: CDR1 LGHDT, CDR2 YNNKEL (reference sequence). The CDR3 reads CASSQGHLGTQYF. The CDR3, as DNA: TGTGCCAGCAGCCAAGGGCACTTGGGGACCCAGTACTTC.

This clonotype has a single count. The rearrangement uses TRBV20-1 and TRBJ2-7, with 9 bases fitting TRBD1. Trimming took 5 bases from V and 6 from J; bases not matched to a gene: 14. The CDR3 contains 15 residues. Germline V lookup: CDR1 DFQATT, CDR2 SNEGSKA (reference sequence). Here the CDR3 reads CSAQARSQGAFEQYF. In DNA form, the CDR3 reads TGCAGTGCTCAAGCCCGTTCACAGGGGGCCTTCGAGCAGTACTTC.

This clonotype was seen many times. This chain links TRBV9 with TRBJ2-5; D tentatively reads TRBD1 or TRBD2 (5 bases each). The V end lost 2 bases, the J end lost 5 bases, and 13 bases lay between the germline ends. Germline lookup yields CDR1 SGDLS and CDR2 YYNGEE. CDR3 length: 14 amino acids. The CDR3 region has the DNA TGTGCCAGCAGCGTGGGACCGACTCGGGAGACCCAGTACTTC. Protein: CASSVGPTRETQYF.

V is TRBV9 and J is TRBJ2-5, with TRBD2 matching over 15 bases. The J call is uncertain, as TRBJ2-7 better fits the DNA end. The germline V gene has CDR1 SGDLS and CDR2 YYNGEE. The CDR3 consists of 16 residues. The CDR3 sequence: CASSLGLAGGLGEQYF. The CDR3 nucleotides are TGTGCCAGCAGCCTAGGACTAGCGGGGGGGCTGGGCGAGCAGTACTTC.

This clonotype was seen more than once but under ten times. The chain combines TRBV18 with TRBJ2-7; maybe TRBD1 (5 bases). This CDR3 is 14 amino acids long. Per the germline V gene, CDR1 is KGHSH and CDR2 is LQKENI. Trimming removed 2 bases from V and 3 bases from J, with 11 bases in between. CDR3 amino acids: CASSPNLDSYEQYF. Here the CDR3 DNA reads TGTGCCAGCTCACCAAACCTCGACAGCTACGAGCAGTACTTC.

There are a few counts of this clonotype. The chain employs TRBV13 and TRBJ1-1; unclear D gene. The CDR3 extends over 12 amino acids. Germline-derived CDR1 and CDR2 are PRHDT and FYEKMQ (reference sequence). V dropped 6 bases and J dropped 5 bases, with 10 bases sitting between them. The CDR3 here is CASRGDGTEAFF. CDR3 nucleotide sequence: TGTGCCAGCAGAGGAGATGGGACTGAAGCTTTCTTT. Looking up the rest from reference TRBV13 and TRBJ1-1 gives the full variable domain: AAGVIQSPRHLIKEKRETATLKCYPIPRHDTVYWYQQGPGQDPQFLISFYEKMQSDKGSIPDRFSAQQFSDYHSELNMSSLELGDSALYFCASRGDGTEAFFGQGTRLTVV.

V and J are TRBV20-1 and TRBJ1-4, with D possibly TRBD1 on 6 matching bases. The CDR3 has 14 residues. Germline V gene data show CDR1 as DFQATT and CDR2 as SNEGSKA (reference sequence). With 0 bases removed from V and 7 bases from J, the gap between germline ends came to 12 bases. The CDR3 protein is CSARDRRGFEKLFF. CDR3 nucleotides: TGCAGTGCTAGAGATCGAAGGGGGTTTGAAAAACTGTTTTTT.

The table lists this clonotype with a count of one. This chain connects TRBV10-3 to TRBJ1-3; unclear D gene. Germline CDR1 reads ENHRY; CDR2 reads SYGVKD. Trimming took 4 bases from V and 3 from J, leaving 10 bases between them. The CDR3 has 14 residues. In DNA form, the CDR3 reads TGTGCCATCAGTGGCAGTGGACTTGGAAACACCATATATTTT. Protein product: CAISGSGLGNTIYF.

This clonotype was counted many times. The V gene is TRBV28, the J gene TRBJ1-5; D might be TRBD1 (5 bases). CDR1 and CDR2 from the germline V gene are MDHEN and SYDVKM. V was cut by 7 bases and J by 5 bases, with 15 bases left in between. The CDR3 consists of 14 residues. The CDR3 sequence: CASNRGPTHQPQHF. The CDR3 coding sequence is TGTGCCAGCAACCGGGGACCAACACATCAGCCCCAGCATTTT.

CDR3 bases: TGTGCCATCAGTGTGGAGGGTCTGCCGGGCGAGCAGTACTTC. Translation: CAISVEGLPGEQYF. This chain joins TRBV10-3 and TRBJ2-7, with a tentative D call TRBD2 (6 bases). This CDR3 contains 14 residues. Trimming removed 4 bases at V and 6 bases at J, with 16 bases between. Germline CDR1 and CDR2: ENHRY and SYGVKD.

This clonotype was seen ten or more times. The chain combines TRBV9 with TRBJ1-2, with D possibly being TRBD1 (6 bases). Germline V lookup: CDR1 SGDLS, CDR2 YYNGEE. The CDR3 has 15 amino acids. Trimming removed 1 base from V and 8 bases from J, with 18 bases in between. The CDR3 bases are TGTGCCAGCAGCGTAACCATACAGGGAGTGGAAGGCTACACCTTC. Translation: CASSVTIQGVEGYTF.

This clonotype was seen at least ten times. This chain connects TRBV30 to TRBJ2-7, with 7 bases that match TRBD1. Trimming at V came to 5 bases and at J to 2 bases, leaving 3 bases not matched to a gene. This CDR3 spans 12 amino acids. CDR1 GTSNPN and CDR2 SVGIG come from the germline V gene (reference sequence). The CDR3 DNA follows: TGTGCCTGGGAGGGACAGCCCTACGAGCAGTACTTC. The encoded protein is CAWEGQPYEQYF.

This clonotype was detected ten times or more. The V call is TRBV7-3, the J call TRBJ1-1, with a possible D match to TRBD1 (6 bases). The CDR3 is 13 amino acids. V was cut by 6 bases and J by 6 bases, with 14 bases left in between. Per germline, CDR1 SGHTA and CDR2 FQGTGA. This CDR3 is CASRASGASEAFF. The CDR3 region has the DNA TGTGCCAGCAGGGCGTCAGGGGCATCTGAAGCTTTCTTT.

The DNA of the CDR3 is TGTGCCAGCAGTGAAGCCGGAACAGTTCTTAATCAGCCCCAGCATTTT. Its protein is CASSEAGTVLNQPQHF. The chain combines TRBV2 with TRBJ1-5; D gene uncertain. Per germline, CDR1 SNHLY and CDR2 FYNNEI. This CDR3 spans 16 amino acids. With 0 bases removed from V and 4 bases from J, the gap between germline ends came to 13 bases.

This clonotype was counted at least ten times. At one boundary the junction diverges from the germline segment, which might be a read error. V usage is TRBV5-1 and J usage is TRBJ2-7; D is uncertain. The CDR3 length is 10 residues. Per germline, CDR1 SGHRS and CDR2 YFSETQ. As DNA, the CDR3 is TGTGCCAGCAGCCCCTACGAGCAGTACTTC. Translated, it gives CASSPYEQYF.

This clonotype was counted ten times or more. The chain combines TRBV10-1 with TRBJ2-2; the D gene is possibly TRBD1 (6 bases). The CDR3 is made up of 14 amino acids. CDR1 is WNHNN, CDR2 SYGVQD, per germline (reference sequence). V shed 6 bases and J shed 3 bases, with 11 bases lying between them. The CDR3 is CASSTGSDTGELFF. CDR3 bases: TGCGCCAGCAGCACAGGGTCGGACACCGGGGAGCTGTTTTTT.